The entry below describes one T cell receptor beta chain. Its antigen is as yet unknown. This sample is part of a study of cytomegalovirus exposure and HLA in healthy donors. Whole-study results and caveats: When a later analysis compared HLA-associated TCR beta chains with equally common others, the HLA-associated chains turned out to be more clonally expanded and to have lower generation probabilities. Follow-up analysis later connected one missense variant in DCLRE1C with trimming of TCR beta V- and J-genes. Accurate prediction of most subjects' HLA-A and HLA-B alleles from TCR beta sequences was reported.

Germline V gene lookup returns CDR1 SQVTM and CDR2 ANQGSEA. This CDR3 spans 17 amino acids. V lost 7 bases and J lost 6; bases outside the gene matches: 17. The PCR contained 60 Vbeta and 13 Jbeta primers. As originally analysed: An analysis performed later counted 75 million to 80 million unique TCR beta chains (approximately 12 million of them shared). Assay: immunoSEQ multiplex PCR; the TCRdb copy retains only in-frame clones and omits some. V, J and clone size are taken as reported in that table, and D and trimming were inferred from the DNA itself. Counted here are 90,000 to 120,000 clones, 60% to 80% occurring once; the ten biggest clones make up about 2%.

Source material: PBMCs. This receptor was taken from a man younger than 30 in good health and CMV-seronegative. This chain joins TRBV29-1 and TRBJ2-5, with 13 bases lining up with TRBD2. Written as DNA, the CDR3 is TGCAGCGGTATACTAGCGGGGGGGGGTCCGTTTGGGAAGACCCAGTACTTC. It encodes CSGILAGGGPFGKTQYF.